The 13 T cell receptor beta chains below all came from one sample that was sequenced in a study of T-cell memory formation after mild COVID-19. MiXCR, run by TCRdb on the 5' RACE reads, gives a single entry per CDR3 protein. The sample lists 250,000 to 300,000 distinct CDR3 sequences; roughly 16% were seen once. Source material: PBMCs or a T cell subset sorted from them (not recorded which). The source is a man aged 18 to 30 who had mild COVID-19 (a few samples of this study predate the infection). Cell type and time point are not known.

The chain combines TRBV2 with TRBJ2-5; tentatively, D is TRBD1 or TRBD2 (5 bases each). CDR3 length: 12 amino acids. The V gene's germline CDR1 is SNHLY and CDR2 FYNNEI. Trimming took off 8 bases at V and 6 bases at J, with 13 bases between the two ends. CDR3 nucleotides: TGTGCCAGCGGGGACCTTCAGCAGACCCAGTACTTC. It codes for CASGDLQQTQYF. Based on the CDR3 plus reference TRBV2 and TRBJ2-5, the full variable domain is EPEVTQTPSHQVTQMGQEVILRCVPISNHLYFYWYRQILGQKVEFLVSFYNNEISEKSEIFDDQFSVERPDGSNFTLKIRSTKLEDSAMYFCASGDLQQTQYFGPGTRLLVL.

This clonotype occurred many times. CDR3 protein: CASSFITSTDTQYF. DNA of the CDR3: TGTGCCAGCAGCTTCATAACTAGCACAGATACGCAGTATTTT. The chain has TRBV7-9 and TRBJ2-3, with D hard to call. Germline V gives CDR1 SEHNR, CDR2 FQNEAQ (reference sequence). Trimming shortened V by 3 bases and J by 0 bases, and 7 bases separated the two germline ends. CDR3 length: 14 residues.

The chain employs TRBV5-6 and TRBJ1-1, with D perhaps TRBD1 (5 bases). Per germline, CDR1 SGHDT and CDR2 YYEEEE. V was clipped by 4 bases and J by 8 bases, with 15 bases between them. The CDR3 is 13 residues long. This CDR3 reads CASSPPRQPEAFF. The CDR3 bases are TGTGCCAGCAGCCCCCCTCGACAGCCCGAAGCTTTCTTT.

This clonotype appeared a few times. The V gene is TRBV1, the J gene TRBJ2-7; the table assigns TRBD1, which was not confirmed against the DNA. TRBV1 is a listed pseudogene. The CDR3 runs 16 residues. The DNA of the CDR3 is TGCACCAGCAGCCTCCCCAGCGGGGGCCGACCCTACGAGCAGTACTTC. Residues: CTSSLPSGGRPYEQYF.

The chain employs TRBV7-3 and TRBJ2-2; D might be TRBD1 (5 bases). The CDR3 sequence is 13 residues long. Per germline, CDR1 SGHTA and CDR2 FQGTGA. V was clipped by 5 bases and J by 6 bases, with 10 bases between them. This CDR3 is CASSRDSPGELFF. In nucleotides, the CDR3 is TGTGCCAGCAGCCGCGACAGTCCCGGGGAGCTGTTTTTT.

The chain is built from TRBV5-4 and TRBJ2-7; D is ambiguous. Trimming removed 0 bases at V and 7 bases at J, with 8 bases between. The CDR3 contains 12 residues. Germline assignment: CDR1 SGHNT and CDR2 YYREEE (reference sequence). The DNA for the CDR3 is TGTGCCAGCAGCTTGGAGGGTTGGGAGCAGTACTTC. This codes for CASSLEGWEQYF.

This clonotype has at least ten counts. The chain is built from TRBV12-3 or TRBV12-4 and TRBJ2-3; 7 bases match TRBD2. J gave up 4 bases and V 7 bases, and 8 bases lay outside the gene matches. This CDR3 region has 14 residues. The CDR3, as DNA: TGTGCCAGCACCAGCGGGAAACGTGCAGATACGCAGTATTTT. Amino acid sequence: CASTSGKRADTQYF.

The chain couples TRBV7-2 to TRBJ2-1; D ambiguous. Per the germline V gene, CDR1 is SGHTA and CDR2 is FQGNSA. V lost 1 base to trimming and J lost 1 base, with 5 bases between them. The CDR3 extends over 14 amino acids. The CDR3 loop is CASSLVNSYNEQFF. The CDR3 DNA reads TGTGCCAGCAGCTTAGTAAATTCCTACAATGAGCAGTTCTTC.

V usage is TRBV12-3 or TRBV12-4 and J usage is TRBJ1-6; a weak D match, TRBD1 (5 bases). Trimming pared 5 bases from V and 5 bases from J, leaving 16 bases between. The CDR3 is made up of 16 amino acids. In DNA form, the CDR3 reads TGTGCCAGCAGTCCCTCCTCACAGGCAGATAATTCACCCCTCCACTTT. It codes for CASSPSSQADNSPLHF.

This clonotype has a handful of counts. This CDR3 is CASSPLGHFTDTQYF. CDR3 sequence (DNA): TGTGCCAGCAGCCCCCTGGGACACTTCACAGATACGCAGTATTTT. V and J are TRBV7-3 and TRBJ2-3; maybe TRBD1 (6 bases). Germline values: CDR1 SGHTA, CDR2 FQGTGA. The CDR3 length is 15 residues. The V end lost 5 bases, the J end lost 2 bases, and 14 bases lay between the germline ends.

This clonotype appeared a few times. The CDR3 loop reads CASSQGGQVIYGYTF. CDR3 nucleotides: TGCGCCAGCAGCCAGGGCGGACAGGTGATCTATGGCTACACCTTC. The chain links TRBV4-1 to TRBJ1-2; TRBD1 agrees at 7 bases. Germline CDR1 MGHRA, CDR2 YSYEKL. The CDR3 loop spans 15 amino acids. V was pared by 3 bases and J by 4 bases, with 8 bases of the junction left unmatched.

This clonotype has a count of ten or more. The V and J genes are TRBV7-9 and TRBJ2-3; TRBD1 agrees at 8 bases. Germline V gene data show CDR1 as SEHNR and CDR2 as FQNEAQ (reference sequence). This CDR3 region has 13 residues. The junction had 4 bases not matched to a gene; V was cut back by 7 bases and J by 4 bases. The CDR3 DNA reads as TGTGCCAGCACCATGACAGGGGCAGATACGCAGTATTTT. It specifies CASTMTGADTQYF.

The chain carries TRBV28 and TRBJ1-2, with no clear D. The CDR3 length is 15 residues. Germline CDR1 and CDR2: MDHEN and SYDVKM. The ends were cut back, 8 bases at V and 3 bases at J, with 19 bases in the middle. The CDR3 DNA reads TGTGCCAGCCTCCCCGTAAGAGCCAAGGACTATGGCTACACCTTC. It encodes CASLPVRAKDYGYTF.